This T cell receptor (beta chain) stems from a study of T-cell memory formation after mild COVID-19. Study results and limitations: The appearance of some responding clones in pre-infection memory suggested that cross-reactive memory joined.

The CDR3 runs 14 residues. With 5 bases removed from V and 6 bases from J, the gap between germline ends came to 15 bases. In germline, CDR1 is SGHAT, CDR2 FQNNGV. With respect to this clonotype: Its antigen remains unidentified.

After 5'RACE with constant-segment primers, TCR alpha and TCR beta cDNA libraries carrying sample barcodes and UMIs were obtained. TCRdb independently ran MiXCR on the 5' RACE reads; one entry per CDR3 protein. The repertoire has 350,000 to 500,000 distinct CDR3 sequences, 23% of them found once; the top ten carry about an eighth. The sequencing sample was made of PBMCs or a T cell subset sorted from them (not recorded which). This sequence joins TRBV11-2 and TRBJ2-3, with D perhaps matching TRBD1 (5 bases). The receptor's source is an adult woman who had mild COVID-19 (a few samples of this study predate the infection). Cell type and time point are not known. DNA for the CDR3: TGTGCCAGCAGCCACCCGAGGCAGGGCGATACGCAGTATTTT. Residues: CASSHPRQGDTQYF.